The source of this T cell receptor beta chain is a study of blood T cells in healthy people across ages. A second PCR, run for about 7 to 11 cycles, used a sample-barcoded 5' primer plus a J-beta primer mix. TCRdb used MiXCR to reprocess the 5' RACE reads, holding one entry per CDR3 protein. This table holds hundreds of thousands of distinct CDR3 sequences, roughly 21% found once. Per sample, at least 6 micrograms of total RNA were extracted. This clonotype was seen a handful of times. Antigen: not known. The V gene's germline CDR1 is MNHNY and CDR2 SVGAGI (reference sequence). The CDR3 is 14 amino acids. J was trimmed by 3 bases and V by 2 bases; bases with no gene match: 2. Whole-study results and caveats: Per million T cells, the diversity of TCR beta decreased roughly linearly as age advanced. Across samples, TCR beta diversity tracked strongly with naive T cell percentage.

This sequence originates from a man between 65 and 85 years old in good health. The sample comprised blood. J is TRBJ2-3 and V is TRBV6-6, with 7 positions matching TRBD2. In DNA form, the CDR3 reads TGTGCCAGCAGTTACGAGGGAGGGACAGATACGCAGTATTTT. Translation gives CASSYEGGTDTQYF.